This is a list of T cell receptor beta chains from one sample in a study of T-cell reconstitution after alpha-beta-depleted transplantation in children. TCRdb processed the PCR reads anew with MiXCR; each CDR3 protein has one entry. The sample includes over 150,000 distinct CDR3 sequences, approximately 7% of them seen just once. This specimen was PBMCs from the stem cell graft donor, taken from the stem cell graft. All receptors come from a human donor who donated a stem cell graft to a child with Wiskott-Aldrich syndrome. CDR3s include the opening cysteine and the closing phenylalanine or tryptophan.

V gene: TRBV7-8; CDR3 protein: CASSPQAGAYEQYF
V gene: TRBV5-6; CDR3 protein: CASSLPGTEEQYF
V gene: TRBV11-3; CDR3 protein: CASSLEGPSEQFF
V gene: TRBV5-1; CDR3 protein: CASSLSAGDKTDTQYF
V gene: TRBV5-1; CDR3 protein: CASREQSSYNEQFF
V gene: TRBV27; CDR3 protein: CASSSNYQPQHF
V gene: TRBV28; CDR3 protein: CASYRRSYNEQFF
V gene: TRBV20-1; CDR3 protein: CSASLGGGTEAFF
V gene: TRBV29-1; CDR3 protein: CSVEDRGQGNTYEQYF
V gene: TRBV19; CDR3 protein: CASRNRFQSGGGNQPQHF
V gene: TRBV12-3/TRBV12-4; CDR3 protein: CASSPGQGARNYGYTF
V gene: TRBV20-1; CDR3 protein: CSAWDSNQPQHF
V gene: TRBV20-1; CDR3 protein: CSARKGNTIYF
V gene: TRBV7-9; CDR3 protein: CASSRDRLNTGELFF
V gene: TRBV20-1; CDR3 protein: CSARERPHGYTF
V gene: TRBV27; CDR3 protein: CASSNRTGLIFYGYTF
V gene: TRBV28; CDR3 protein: CASRRQGSYEQYF
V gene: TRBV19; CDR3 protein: CASSIIPLQQGISYNEQFF
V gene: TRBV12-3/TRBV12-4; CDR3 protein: CASSFPGNAEAFF
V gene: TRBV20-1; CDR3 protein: CSARTDNQETQYF
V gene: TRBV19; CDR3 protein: CASPPVSSDPYNEQFF
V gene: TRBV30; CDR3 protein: CAWTTGTGLHEAFF
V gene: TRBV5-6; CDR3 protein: CASSLVPGTGLYEQYF
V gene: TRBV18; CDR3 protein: CASSLDRGRGEQYF
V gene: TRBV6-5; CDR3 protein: CASSYSPIAEAFF
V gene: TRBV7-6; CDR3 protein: CASSSHMAHGSGTENTDTQYF
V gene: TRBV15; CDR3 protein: CATFSGISTDTQYF
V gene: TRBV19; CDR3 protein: CASNGWRGDSNEQFF